The TCR beta chain described here comes from a study of CD8+ T cells in alopecia areata. CDR1 and CDR2 from the germline V gene are MNHNS and SASEGT. V was clipped by 2 bases and J by 5 bases; unmatched bases: 4. The CDR3 has 14 amino acids. RNA was extracted and reverse transcribed into cDNA as the sequencing template. Method: immunoSEQ multiplex PCR; TCRdb's copy keeps in-frame clones and lacks some. This table holds over 150,000 clones, approximately 60% found once. The chain is built from TRBV6-1 and TRBJ2-5, with 8 bases lining up with TRBD1. Sequencing was done on a sample of CD8+ T cells sorted from blood. The origin of this receptor is a human donor in good health. The CDR3 protein is CASSEQGAPETQYF. The CDR3 DNA reads TGTGCCAGCAGTGAACAGGGGGCACCCGAGACCCAGTACTTC.